This T cell receptor (beta chain) was captured in a study of CD8 T cells in Susac syndrome. Losses at the gene ends were 3 bases for V and 9 bases for J; bases not matched to a gene: 6. Germline V gene data show CDR1 as SGHDN and CDR2 as FVKESK. This CDR3 region has 13 residues. The authors reverse transcribed roughly 0.5 to 1 ug RNA with random hexamers. MiXCR, run by TCRdb on the immunoSEQ multiplex PCR reads, gives a single entry per CDR3 protein. The profile shows over 100,000 distinct CDR3 sequences, 90% to 98% of them singletons. The chain links TRBV14 to TRBJ2-7; 9 bases match TRBD1. The source material was CD4+ T cells from PBMCs. The receptor was derived from a human donor in good health. As DNA, the CDR3 is TGTGCCAGCAGCCAGGACAGGGGACTGACGCAGTACTTC. Translating it yields CASSQDRGLTQYF.